One and the same sample provided the 23 T cell receptor beta chains below, sequenced in a study of T cells in Graves' hyperthyroidism and ophthalmopathy. RNA transcripts served as the template for amplifying TCR beta CDR3 regions. Using the HTBI primer set, a first-round RT-PCR was run on the TCR CDR3. In TCRdb, the multiplex PCR reads were re-called with MiXCR into one record per CDR3 protein. The table records hundreds of thousands of distinct CDR3 sequences, around 16% of them present only once. The sequencing sample was made of blood. Source of these receptors: a woman younger than 30 with Graves' hyperthyroidism.

This clonotype was observed many times. The V call is TRBV11-2, the J call TRBJ1-2, with D unclear. The V end was cut by 0 bases, the J end by 0 bases, with 8 bases between. The CDR3 is made up of 15 amino acids. Per the germline V gene, CDR1 is SGHAT and CDR2 is FQNNGV. The CDR3 protein is CASSLDSTANYGYTF. The CDR3 DNA reads TGTGCCAGCAGCTTAGATTCCACAGCTAACTATGGCTACACCTTC.

This clonotype was seen many times. V usage is TRBV11-2 and J usage is TRBJ1-5; 9 nucleotides match TRBD1. From germline, CDR1 is SGHAT and CDR2 FQNNGV. The CDR3 has 15 residues. Trimming cost V 5 bases and J 3 bases; bases outside gene matches: 5. The CDR3 reads CASSAGQGDNQPQHF. The CDR3 DNA reads TGTGCCAGCAGCGCGGGACAGGGAGACAATCAGCCCCAGCATTTT. Together with reference TRBV11-2 and TRBJ1-5, the CDR3 gives the full variable domain: EAGVAQSPRYKIIEKRQSVAFWCNPISGHATLYWYQQILGQGPKLLIQFQNNGVVDDSQLPKDRFSAERLKGVDSTLKIQPAKLEDSAVYLCASSAGQGDNQPQHFGDGTRLSIL.

This clonotype has at least ten counts. CDR3 DNA sequence: TGCGCCAGCAGCTTGAACGCGGGAGGGCCAAACAATGAGCAGTTCTTC. This gives the protein CASSLNAGGPNNEQFF. The rearrangement joins TRBV5-1 to TRBJ2-1; 9 bases map to TRBD2. Germline CDR1 SGHRS, CDR2 YFSETQ. J was trimmed by 5 bases and V by 1 base; bases with no gene match: 7. The CDR3 consists of 16 residues.

This clonotype was detected only once. This chain uses TRBV11-1 with TRBJ2-5; 14 bases map to TRBD2. The V gene's germline CDR1 is SGHAT and CDR2 FQDESV (reference sequence). The ends lost 4 bases at V and 7 bases at J; junction bases unmatched: 8. The length of the CDR3 is 16 residues. The CDR3 DNA reads as TGTGCCAGCAGCTCCTCGGGACTAGCGGGGGTCGGGACCCAGTACTTC. Its protein product is CASSSSGLAGVGTQYF. Complete variable domain (other parts from reference TRBV11-1 and TRBJ2-5): EAEVAQSPRYKITEKSQAVAFWCDPISGHATLYWYRQILGQGPELLVQFQDESVVDDSQLPKDRFSAERLKGVDSTLKIQPAELGDSAMYLCASSSSGLAGVGTQYFGPGTRLLVL.

This clonotype was picked up many times. The chain carries TRBV6-1 and TRBJ1-5, with TRBD1 matching over 7 bases. Trimming at V came to 4 bases and at J to 4 bases, leaving 4 bases not matched to a gene. CDR3 size: 14 residues. Germline CDR1 and CDR2: MNHNS and SASEGT. The CDR3 region has the DNA TGTGCCAGCAGTGCCCGGGACAGAAATCAGCCCCAGCATTTT. Protein: CASSARDRNQPQHF.

This clonotype was observed many times. The V call is TRBV5-1, the J call TRBJ2-7, with TRBD1 matching 7 bases. Germline CDR1 is SGHRS and CDR2 is YFSETQ. Germline trimming cut 4 bases from V and 3 bases from J; bases unmatched to any gene: 10. The CDR3 is made up of 15 amino acids. CDR3 amino acids: CASSDGQVFDYEQYF. CDR3 bases: TGCGCCAGCAGCGACGGACAGGTCTTCGACTACGAGCAGTACTTC. Complete variable domain (other parts from reference TRBV5-1 and TRBJ2-7): KAGVTQTPRYLIKTRGQQVTLSCSPISGHRSVSWYQQTPGQGLQFLFEYFSETQRNKGNFPGRFSGRQFSNSRSEMNVSTLELGDSALYLCASSDGQVFDYEQYFGPGTRLTVT.

The chain uses TRBV30 and TRBJ2-1, with TRBD2 identical over 13 bases. V lost 1 base and J lost 7; bases outside the gene matches: 4. Germline CDR1 GTSNPN, CDR2 SVGIG (reference sequence). This CDR3 contains 15 residues. The CDR3 loop reads CAWSGLAGGFNEQFF. The DNA for the CDR3 is TGTGCCTGGAGTGGACTAGCGGGAGGATTTAATGAGCAGTTCTTC.

This clonotype was seen many times. V and J are TRBV6-5 and TRBJ2-7; 7 nucleotides line up with TRBD2. Trimming at V came to 4 bases and at J to 1 base, leaving 10 bases not matched to a gene. The CDR3 extends over 16 amino acids. Looked up from germline, CDR1 is MNHEY and CDR2 is SVGAGI. The CDR3 DNA sequence: TGTGCCAGCAGTTCCGCGGCTAGCGGAAAATCCTACGAGCAGTACTTC. It encodes CASSSAASGKSYEQYF.

Comment on this clonotype: The germline gene is not matched at one end of the junction; a read error may be the cause. The chain is built from TRBV29-1 and TRBJ2-7; 7 nucleotides align to TRBD2. CDR3 length: 11 residues. The germline V gene has CDR1 SQVTM and CDR2 ANQGSEA. CDR3 sequence reads: CSLGGTYGQYF. CDR3 coding DNA: TGCAGTCTCGGGGGGACCTACGGGCAGTACTTC.

This clonotype showed up many times. V is TRBV5-1 and J is TRBJ2-2; D is undetermined. Per germline, CDR1 SGHRS and CDR2 YFSETQ. The CDR3 is 16 amino acids. Trimming stripped 0 bases from V and 8 bases from J, with 17 bases between. CDR3: CASSLAGDMAWGELFF. The CDR3 region has the DNA TGCGCCAGCAGCTTGGCCGGAGACATGGCTTGGGGGGAGCTGTTTTTT.

This clonotype appeared many times. The chain carries TRBV20-1 and TRBJ2-3; 11 bases align to TRBD2. Trimming at V came to 8 bases and at J to 6 bases, leaving 7 bases not matched to a gene. The CDR3 has 13 amino acids. The V gene's germline CDR1 is DFQATT and CDR2 SNEGSKA (reference sequence). Here the CDR3 DNA reads TGCAGTCCCAAGGCTAGCGGGAGGGATACGCAGTATTTT. As protein: CSPKASGRDTQYF.

Many counts were recorded for this clonotype. V is TRBV5-6 and J is TRBJ2-5; D unresolved. Germline V gives CDR1 SGHDT, CDR2 YYEEEE. The CDR3 is 13 residues long. V was shortened by 2 bases and J by 0 bases, with 5 bases between the two germline ends. The CDR3 sequence is CASSFPYQETQYF. CDR3 bases: TGTGCCAGCAGCTTCCCATACCAAGAGACCCAGTACTTC. The whole variable domain, remainder taken from reference TRBV5-6 and TRBJ2-5, is DAGVTQSPTHLIKTRGQQVTLRCSPKSGHDTVSWYQQALGQGPQFIFQYYEEEERQRGNFPDRFSGHQFPNYSSELNVNALLLGDSALYLCASSFPYQETQYFGPGTRLLVL.

V gene TRBV9 combines with J gene TRBJ2-6; a possible D gene is TRBD2 (6 bases). This CDR3 spans 20 amino acids. Germline CDR1 reads SGDLS; CDR2 reads YYNGEE. Trimming removed 7 bases at V and 0 bases at J, with 26 bases between. The CDR3 sequence: CASGRGGIDYPDSGANVLTF. The CDR3 nucleotides read TGTGCCAGCGGGCGTGGCGGGATAGATTACCCTGACTCTGGGGCCAACGTCCTGACTTTC.

The sample holds a few counts of this clonotype. Sequence at one end of the junction differs from germline and may be a read error. The chain joins TRBV9 to TRBJ1-6, with 7 bases fitting TRBD1. CDR3 length: 15 amino acids. Germline V gene lookup returns CDR1 SGDLS and CDR2 YYNGEE. This CDR3 is CARSVGAGGNSPLHF. The CDR3 DNA follows: TGTGCCCGCAGCGTAGGAGCAGGGGGAAATTCACCCCTCCACTTT.

This clonotype came up many times. The V call is TRBV18, the J call TRBJ2-3; D is uncertain. V lost 0 bases, J lost 2 bases, and 6 bases lay in between. CDR1 and CDR2 from the germline V gene are KGHSH and LQKENI. The CDR3 covers 14 residues. The CDR3 loop reads CASSPPETTDTQYF. In DNA, the CDR3 is TGTGCCAGCTCACCACCAGAAACCACAGATACGCAGTATTTT.

In its sample, this clonotype was seen many times. The chain carries TRBV27 and TRBJ1-5; D not certain. This CDR3 has 15 amino acids. Deletions cut 0 bases from V and 1 base from J, with 7 bases between. In germline, CDR1 is MNHEY, CDR2 SMNVEV (reference sequence). Here the CDR3 reads CASSLSNLSNQPQHF. As DNA, the CDR3 is TGTGCCAGCAGTTTATCAAATCTGAGCAATCAGCCCCAGCATTTT.

Ten or more counts support this clonotype. CDR3 DNA: TGTGCCACCAGTGATTGGAGAAAAGAGACCCAGTACTTC. Its protein product is CATSDWRKETQYF. This chain uses TRBV24-1 with TRBJ2-5, with D unclear. V dropped 2 bases and J dropped 3 bases, with 6 bases sitting between them. The CDR3 extends over 13 amino acids. CDR1 is KGHDR, CDR2 SFDVKD, per germline.

This clonotype was counted ten times or more. This rearrangement joins TRBV19 to TRBJ2-7; D might be TRBD2 (6 bases). The V gene's germline CDR1 is LNHDA and CDR2 SQIVND (reference sequence). CDR3 size: 15 residues. V was pared by 8 bases and J by 0 bases, with 17 bases between. The CDR3 DNA reads as TGTGCCAGTCGCCGCGGGACTTCGAGCTCCTACGAGCAGTACTTC. It specifies CASRRGTSSSYEQYF.

J is TRBJ2-5 and V is TRBV10-1; no firm D call. The CDR3 loop spans 15 amino acids. Per germline, CDR1 WNHNN and CDR2 SYGVQD (reference sequence). V gave up 0 bases and J gave up 2 bases, with 10 bases separating them. The CDR3 here is CASSESSVEQETQYF. For the CDR3, the DNA is TGCGCCAGCAGTGAGTCCTCGGTGGAGCAAGAGACCCAGTACTTC.

This clonotype was found many times. The rearrangement joins TRBV29-1 to TRBJ2-1; the D call may be TRBD1 or TRBD2 (5 bases each). V was pared by 4 bases and J by 6 bases, with 10 bases between. Germline V gives CDR1 SQVTM, CDR2 ANQGSEA. The CDR3 loop spans 12 amino acids. The CDR3 spells CSVGRGVNEQFF. CDR3 nucleotides: TGCAGCGTTGGGCGAGGGGTCAATGAGCAGTTCTTC.

This clonotype came up many times. This chain uses TRBV29-1 with TRBJ2-1; D may be TRBD2 (6 bases). The CDR3 extends over 20 amino acids. Trimming removed 2 bases from V and 5 bases from J, with 31 bases in between. Germline V gene sequence: CDR1 SQVTM, CDR2 ANQGSEA. CDR3 in amino acids: CSVEIWPPKALGGGNNEQFF. The CDR3 DNA reads as TGCAGCGTTGAAATTTGGCCCCCCAAGGCCTTAGGTGGGGGGAACAATGAGCAGTTCTTC.

This clonotype was seen at least ten times. The gene calls are TRBV14 and TRBJ2-5; TRBD1 matches 7 bases. Germline lookup yields CDR1 SGHDN and CDR2 FVKESK. The CDR3 consists of 15 residues. The trim removed 5 bases at V and 4 bases at J, leaving 10 bases unmatched. This CDR3 reads CASSTLTGSGETQYF. CDR3 sequence (DNA): TGTGCCAGCAGCACCCTGACAGGGTCGGGAGAGACCCAGTACTTC. The variable domain in full, with the rest retrieved from reference TRBV14 and TRBJ2-5, is EAGVTQFPSHSVIEKGQTVTLRCDPISGHDNLYWYRRVMGKEIKFLLHFVKESKQDESGMPNNRFLAERTGGTYSTLKVQPAELEDSGVYFCASSTLTGSGETQYFGPGTRLLVL.

The chain has TRBV20-1 and TRBJ2-1, with 7 bases identical to TRBD1. The V and J ends lost 6 bases and 3 bases, in that order; junction bases with no gene match: 14. This CDR3 contains 16 residues. Germline V gene data show CDR1 as DFQATT and CDR2 as SNEGSKA (reference sequence). CDR3 sequence (DNA): TGCAGTGCACGACTTAGGGGACAGAGAAACTACAATGAGCAGTTCTTC. Translation gives CSARLRGQRNYNEQFF.